This note documents a single T cell receptor beta chain sequence. This clonotype was counted ten times or more. Its antigen is unknown. There are no base qualities to consult, and no much larger clone falls within one base. Sequencing was performed on an Illumina HiSeq 2500. Quantitative 5'-RACE with molecular barcodes was the method used to prepare the TCR beta libraries. Per the authors' processing: To identify disease-linked TCR variants, a new computational method was used, one built on a probabilistic model of VDJ rearrangement. TCRdb took the public reads, trimmed them with fastp at Q25, ran MiXCR for clone calling and kept in-frame beta chains. Each record represents a unique CDR3 protein, reported with the most common genes and DNA among its rows. V and J calls and clone size were set by TCRdb, not the authors. In this sample the table shows about 36,000 distinct CDR3 sequences, around 6% of which occur a single time. The leading ten clones occupy about an eighth of the sample.

This sample stems from a study of CD8 T cells in ankylosing spondylitis (dated by TCRdb to the late 2010s). Looking at the study overall: The study set out to find disease-linked TCR variants by profiling T cell receptor beta repertoires in ankylosing spondylitis patients and healthy donors. The full study cohort was made up of under 30 ankylosing spondylitis patients and fewer than 120 healthy donors. Samples of peripheral blood were taken, and for ankylosing spondylitis patients, synovial fluid was collected as well.

General study outcomes and caveats: The disease-linked clones were reported to be significantly enriched in matched synovial fluid samples from ankylosing spondylitis patients. Blood from ankylosing spondylitis patients appeared to be characterized by a TCR beta motif composed of several highly homologous amino acid variants. Some of the motif variants had been reported before in the synovial fluid and blood of reactive arthritis patients, a finding that suggests common disease-initiation mechanisms. In peripheral blood, the disease-linked clones were found at relatively low frequencies and had a CD8+ phenotype.

The clonotype was recovered from a male donor with ankylosing spondylitis or in good health (not recorded which). Sequenced: blood, either unsorted or a sorted T cell fraction (not recorded which).

The bases are TGTGCCAGCAGCCAAGGTCCCTATGGCTACACCTTC. This sequence encodes CASSQGPYGYTF. In this chain, TRBV28 is recombined with TRBJ1-2, with the D gene not confidently named. Including cysteine and phenylalanine, the CDR3 has 12 amino acids. Only the CDR3 DNA stays, 36 bases, in frame from base 1. According to the germline V gene, CDR1 reads MDHEN and CDR2 reads SYDVKM. The V end loses 6 bases and the J end loses 4 bases, and a stretch of 9 bases separates them.